What follows are 9 T cell receptor beta chains derived from one specimen sequenced in a study of shared clonotypes between healthy human individuals. The table came from immunoSEQ multiplex PCR; TCRdb's copy has only in-frame clones and leaves some out. The data hold about 1.1 million clones, with around three quarters observed a single time. Sample: memory CD4+ T cells from PBMCs. Noted subset: CD45RA-negative fraction. All receptors derive from a man between 18 and 35 years old in good health. Some clones in this sample may be carry-over from other donors' samples.

The chain is built from TRBV9 and TRBJ1-2; D possibly corresponds to TRBD1 (5 bases). The CDR3 runs to 14 residues. V dropped 1 base and J dropped 4 bases, with 11 bases sitting between them. Germline assignment: CDR1 SGDLS and CDR2 YYNGEE. The CDR3 loop reads CASSVSNGAYGYTF. The CDR3 DNA reads as TGTGCCAGCAGCGTATCGAATGGGGCCTATGGCTACACCTTC.

This chain connects TRBV4-2 to TRBJ1-3, with a tentative D call TRBD1 (5 bases). Trimming cost V 0 bases and J 0 bases, with 9 bases left between them. In germline, CDR1 is LGHNA, CDR2 YNFKEQ. This CDR3 is built from 16 residues. In DNA, the CDR3 is TGTGCCAGCAGCCAAGAAGGGACTAGCTCTGGAAACACCATATATTTT. It encodes CASSQEGTSSGNTIYF.

Only one count was recorded for this clone. This chain links TRBV5-4 with TRBJ2-3, with D tentatively TRBD2 (5 bases). Trimming cost V 3 bases and J 1 base, with 12 bases left between them. The CDR3 contains 15 residues. CDR1 is SGHNT and CDR2 is YYREEE in the germline V gene (reference sequence). This chain's CDR3 is CASSSLAVGTDTQYF. DNA for the CDR3: TGTGCCAGCAGCTCTCTAGCAGTCGGCACAGATACGCAGTATTTT.

The rearrangement links TRBV2 to TRBJ1-2; maybe TRBD1 (5 bases). V was pared by 3 bases and J by 8 bases, with 7 bases between. Germline CDR1 SNHLY, CDR2 FYNNEI. This CDR3 is 11 amino acids long. CDR3 coding DNA: TGTGCCAGCAGTGAGAAGGGGGGCTACACCTTC. It is translated as CASSEKGGYTF.

The chain is built from TRBV19 and TRBJ1-2; unclear D gene. Trimming took off 2 bases at V and 4 bases at J, with 17 bases between the two ends. This CDR3 has 16 amino acids. Germline V gives CDR1 LNHDA, CDR2 SQIVND (reference sequence). The CDR3 loop reads CASSINGARESYGYTF. In nucleotides, the CDR3 is TGTGCCAGTAGTATAAATGGTGCGAGGGAATCCTATGGCTACACCTTC.

The gene calls are TRBV9 and TRBJ2-7; the match to TRBD2 covers 10 bases. The CDR3 consists of 16 residues. Germline V gene data show CDR1 as SGDLS and CDR2 as YYNGEE. The junction had 12 bases not matched to a gene; V was cut back by 4 bases and J by 5 bases. The CDR3 protein is CASSPHLAGVSHEQYF. The CDR3 coding sequence is TGTGCCAGCAGCCCCCATCTAGCGGGAGTTTCCCACGAGCAGTACTTC.

The genes are TRBV7-3 and TRBJ2-3, with 10 bases identical to TRBD2. Germline lookup yields CDR1 SGHTA and CDR2 FQGTGA. There are 15 residues in the CDR3. V lost 5 bases and J lost 8; bases outside the gene matches: 10. CDR3 in amino acids: CASSTLAGDHATQYF. The CDR3 DNA is TGTGCCAGCAGCACTCTAGCGGGAGACCACGCTACGCAGTATTTT.

The gene calls are TRBV7-3 and TRBJ2-3; D uncertain. The length of the CDR3 is 13 residues. The V gene's germline CDR1 is SGHTA and CDR2 FQGTGA. Trimming removed 2 bases at V and 2 bases at J, with 5 bases between. CDR3 nucleotide sequence: TGTGCCAGCAGCTTACTAAACACAGATACGCAGTATTTT. Amino acid sequence: CASSLLNTDTQYF.

V and J are TRBV11-2 and TRBJ2-1; TRBD2 is a possible D gene (6 bases). The CDR3 sequence is 15 residues long. The V gene's germline CDR1 is SGHAT and CDR2 FQNNGV. The ends were cut back, 0 bases at V and 10 bases at J, with 16 bases in the middle. The CDR3 DNA reads as TGTGCCAGCAGCTTAGATGGTGGAGGGACTCAAGAGCAGTTCTTC. This encodes CASSLDGGGTQEQFF.